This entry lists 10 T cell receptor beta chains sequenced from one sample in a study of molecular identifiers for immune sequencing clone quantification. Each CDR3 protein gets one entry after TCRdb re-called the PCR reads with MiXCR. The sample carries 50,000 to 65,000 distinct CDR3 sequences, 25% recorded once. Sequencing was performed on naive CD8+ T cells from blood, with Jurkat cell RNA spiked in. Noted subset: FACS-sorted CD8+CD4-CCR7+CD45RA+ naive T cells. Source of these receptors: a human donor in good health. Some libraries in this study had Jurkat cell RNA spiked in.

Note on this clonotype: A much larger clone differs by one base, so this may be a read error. CDR3 DNA sequence: TGCAGTGCGGGGACTAGCGGGAATGGGTACAATGAGCAGTCCTTC. Translating gives CSAGTSGNGYNEQSF. The chain combines TRBV20-1 with TRBJ2-1, with 13 bases lining up with TRBD2. The length of the CDR3 is 15 residues. Germline V CDR1 and CDR2: DFQATT, SNEGSKA (reference sequence).

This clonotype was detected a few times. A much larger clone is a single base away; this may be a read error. CDR3 DNA: TGCGCCAGCAGCTTGGTCGGGACCACCCACGAGCAGTACTTC. Its translation: CASSLVGTTHEQYF. This rearrangement joins TRBV5-1 to TRBJ2-7; the D gene could be TRBD1 or TRBD2 (5 bases each). Between the trimmed V and J ends, which lost 0 bases and 5 bases, there was a span of 12 bases. From germline, CDR1 is SGHRS and CDR2 YFSETQ. The length of the CDR3 is 14 residues. Full variable domain (remainder filled in from reference TRBV5-1 and TRBJ2-7): KAGVTQTPRYLIKTRGQQVTLSCSPISGHRSVSWYQQTPGQGLQFLFEYFSETQRNKGNFPGRFSGRQFSNSRSEMNVSTLELGDSALYLCASSLVGTTHEQYFGPGTRLTVT.

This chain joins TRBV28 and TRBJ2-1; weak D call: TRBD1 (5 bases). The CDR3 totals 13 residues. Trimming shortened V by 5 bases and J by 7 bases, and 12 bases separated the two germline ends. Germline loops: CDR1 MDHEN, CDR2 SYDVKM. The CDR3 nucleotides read TGTGCCAGCAGTGCCGGACAAGCGAATGAGCAGTTCTTC. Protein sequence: CASSAGQANEQFF.

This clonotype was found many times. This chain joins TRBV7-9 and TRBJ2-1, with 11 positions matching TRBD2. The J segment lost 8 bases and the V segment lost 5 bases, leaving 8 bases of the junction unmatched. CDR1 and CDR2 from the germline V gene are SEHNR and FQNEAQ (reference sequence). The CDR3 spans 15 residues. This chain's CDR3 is CASSPLAGAPDEQFF. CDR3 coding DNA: TGTGCCAGCAGCCCACTAGCGGGAGCCCCCGATGAGCAGTTCTTC. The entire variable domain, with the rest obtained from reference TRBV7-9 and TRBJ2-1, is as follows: DTGVSQNPRHKITKRGQNVTFRCDPISEHNRLYWYRQTLGQGPEFLTYFQNEAQLEKSRLLSDRFSAERPKGSFSTLEIQRTEQGDSAMYLCASSPLAGAPDEQFFGPGTRLTVL.

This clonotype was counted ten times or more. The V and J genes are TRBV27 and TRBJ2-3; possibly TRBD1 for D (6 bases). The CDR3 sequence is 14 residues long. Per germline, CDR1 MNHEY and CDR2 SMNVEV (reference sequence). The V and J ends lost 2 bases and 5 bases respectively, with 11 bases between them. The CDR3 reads CASSLQGFGDTQYF. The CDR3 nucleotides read TGTGCCAGCAGTTTACAGGGGTTTGGAGATACGCAGTATTTT.

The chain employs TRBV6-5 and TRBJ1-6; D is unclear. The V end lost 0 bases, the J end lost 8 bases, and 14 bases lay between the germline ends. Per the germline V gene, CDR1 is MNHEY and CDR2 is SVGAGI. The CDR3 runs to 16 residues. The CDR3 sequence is CASSYSISEVDSPLHF. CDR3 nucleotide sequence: TGTGCCAGCAGTTACTCGATAAGTGAAGTGGATTCACCCCTCCACTTT.

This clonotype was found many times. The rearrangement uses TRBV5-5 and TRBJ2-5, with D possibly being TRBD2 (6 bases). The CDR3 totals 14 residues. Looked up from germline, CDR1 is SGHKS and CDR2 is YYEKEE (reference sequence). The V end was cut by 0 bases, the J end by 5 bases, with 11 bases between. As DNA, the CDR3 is TGTGCCAGCAGCTTGGAGCTAGCGTCTGAGACCCAGTACTTC. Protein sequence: CASSLELASETQYF.

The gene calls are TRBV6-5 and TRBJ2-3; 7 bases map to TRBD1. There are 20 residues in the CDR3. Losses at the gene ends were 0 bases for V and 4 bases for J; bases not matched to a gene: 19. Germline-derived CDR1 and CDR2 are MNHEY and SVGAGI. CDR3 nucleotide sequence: TGTGCCAGCAGTTACTCCTCCTACTTCACAGGGGAAAGTAGCGCAGATACGCAGTATTTT. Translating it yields CASSYSSYFTGESSADTQYF.

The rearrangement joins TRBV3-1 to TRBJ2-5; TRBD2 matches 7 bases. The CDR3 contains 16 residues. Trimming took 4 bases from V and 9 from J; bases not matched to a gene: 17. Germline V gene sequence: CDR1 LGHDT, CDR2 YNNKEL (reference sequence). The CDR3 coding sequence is TGTGCCAGCAGCCCGTTCGGCGGCGGGAGTTCCGCGCCCCAGTACTTC. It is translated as CASSPFGGGSSAPQYF.

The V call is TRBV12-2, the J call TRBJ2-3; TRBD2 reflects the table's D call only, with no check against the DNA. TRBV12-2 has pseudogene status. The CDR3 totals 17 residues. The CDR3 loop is CASRHPGLAGGTDTQYF. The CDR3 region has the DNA TGTGCAAGTCGCCACCCGGGACTAGCGGGAGGCACAGATACGCAGTATTTT.